There are many counts of the clone carrying this T cell receptor (beta chain). Its matching antigen is unknown. This entry belongs to a study of T cells in Graves' hyperthyroidism and ophthalmopathy. Study findings and constraints: The model made its ophthalmopathy prediction, and onset followed a median approximately 6 months later.

Amplification of TCR beta CDR3 regions used RNA as the template. With the HTBI primer set, the TCR CDR3 went through a first round of RT-PCR. In TCRdb, the multiplex PCR reads were re-called with MiXCR into one record per CDR3 protein. This sample has about 270,000 distinct CDR3 sequences, with approximately 16% found just once. This receptor was identified in a woman between 50 and 59 years old with Graves' hyperthyroidism that later progressed to Graves' ophthalmopathy. Sequences were obtained from blood.

The CDR3 region is CSARDRTDGGYTF. The CDR3 DNA follows: TGCAGTGCTAGAGACCGGACAGATGGGGGCTACACCTTC. The gene calls are TRBV20-1 and TRBJ1-2; D is perhaps TRBD1 (6 bases). Trimming removed 0 bases from V and 8 bases from J, with 13 bases in between. Germline V CDR1 and CDR2: DFQATT, SNEGSKA (reference sequence). The CDR3 sequence is 13 residues long.